The T cell receptor beta chain described here comes from a study of metastatic and nonmetastatic thyroid tumors. Across the whole study: Comparison of repertoires was carried out across blood and tumor or nodule tissue from malignant and benign thyroid patients.

Concerning this clone: What it binds is not known.

The study's findings and limits: Benign nodules were reported to have significantly lower TCR beta diversity than malignant thyroid tumors, in blood and tumor.

Original methodology: CDR3 was compared across clinicopathological groups, and the resulting differences were used to build a distant-metastasis classifier for papillary thyroid cancer. MiXCR was used by TCRdb to re-call the PCR reads. The V and J calls and clone size come from TCRdb's table, not from the authors' own analysis. The data hold over 50,000 clones, with 25% to 35% observed a single time. The CDR3 is 14 amino acids. Germline loops: CDR1 DFQATT, CDR2 SNEGSKA (reference sequence). With 6 bases clipped from V and 2 bases from J, the junction kept 8 bases outside the gene matches. All patients reached thyroid surgery having received no treatment beforehand.

The sequenced sample consisted of blood. The V call is TRBV20-1, the J call TRBJ2-7; 9 bases are a match to TRBD1. The clonotype was recovered from a female donor with papillary thyroid cancer or a benign thyroid nodule (not recorded which). Some clones in this sample may be carry-over from other donors' samples. The chain's CDR3 is CSAQQGQGTYEQYF. As DNA, the CDR3 is TGCAGTGCCCAACAAGGACAGGGGACCTACGAGCAGTACTTC.